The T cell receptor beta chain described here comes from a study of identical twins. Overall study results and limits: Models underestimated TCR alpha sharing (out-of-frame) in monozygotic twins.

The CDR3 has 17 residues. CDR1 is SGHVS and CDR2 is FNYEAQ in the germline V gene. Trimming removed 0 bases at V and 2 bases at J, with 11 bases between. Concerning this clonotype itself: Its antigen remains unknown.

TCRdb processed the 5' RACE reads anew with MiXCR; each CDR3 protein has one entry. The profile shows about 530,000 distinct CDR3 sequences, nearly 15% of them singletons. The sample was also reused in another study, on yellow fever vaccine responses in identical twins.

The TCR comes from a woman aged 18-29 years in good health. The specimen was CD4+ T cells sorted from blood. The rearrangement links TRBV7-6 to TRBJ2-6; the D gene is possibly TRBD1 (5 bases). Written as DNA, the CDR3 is TGTGCCAGCAGCTTAGCGCAGGGTGTACCTGGGGCCAACGTCCTGACTTTC. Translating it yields CASSLAQGVPGANVLTF.